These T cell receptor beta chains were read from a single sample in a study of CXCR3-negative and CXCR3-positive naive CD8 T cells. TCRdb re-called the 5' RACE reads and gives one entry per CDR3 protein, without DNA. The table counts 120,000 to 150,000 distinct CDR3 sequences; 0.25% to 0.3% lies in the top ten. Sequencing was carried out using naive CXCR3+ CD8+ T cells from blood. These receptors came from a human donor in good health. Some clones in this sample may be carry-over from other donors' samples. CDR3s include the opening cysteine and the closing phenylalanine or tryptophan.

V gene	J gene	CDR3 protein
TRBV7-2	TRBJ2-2	CASSLTAAGELFF
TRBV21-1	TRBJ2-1	CASSHGETPLKYNEQFF
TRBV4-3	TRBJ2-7	CASSQGDRGSYEQYF
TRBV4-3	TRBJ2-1	CASSQQGGGVNEQFF
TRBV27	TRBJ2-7	CASSPRASYEQYF
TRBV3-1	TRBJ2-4	CASSLTGGEDIQYF
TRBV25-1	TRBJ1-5	CASSESGWDQPQHF
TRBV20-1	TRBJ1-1	CSARDLENTEAFF
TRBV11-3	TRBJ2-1	CASSYDGGSYNEQFF
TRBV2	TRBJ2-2	CASHSFRDRNLGELFF
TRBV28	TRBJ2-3	CASSLQGPQYF
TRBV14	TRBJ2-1	CASSQIYNEQFF
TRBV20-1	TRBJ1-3	CSAIGTANSGNTIYF
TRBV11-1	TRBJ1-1	CASSLDTGLNTEAFF
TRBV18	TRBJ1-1	CASSPEPGQGTEAFF
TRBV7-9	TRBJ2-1	CASSDGGGSYNEQFF
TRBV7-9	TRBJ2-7	CASSPPGPGYEQYF
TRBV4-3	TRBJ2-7	CASSQDGQTGYHEQYF
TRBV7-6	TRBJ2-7	CASSSNVMGPPTEGYEQYF
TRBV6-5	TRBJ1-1	CASSLDTQGTEAFF
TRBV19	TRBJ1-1	CASSISQVTNTEAFF
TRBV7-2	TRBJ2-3	CASSLDDSLDTQYF
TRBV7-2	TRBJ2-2	CASSYGPTGELFF
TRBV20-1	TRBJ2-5	CSAGGREQETQYF
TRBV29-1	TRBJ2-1	CSSSGTSGALAYNEQFF
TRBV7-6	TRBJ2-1	CASSFGAGNEQFF
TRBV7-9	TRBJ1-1	CASSLPRTANTEAFF
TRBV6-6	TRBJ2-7	CASSLTHYEQYF
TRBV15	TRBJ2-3	CATSRGLAGFSDTQYF
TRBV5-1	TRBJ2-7	CASSVTGFSSSYEQYF
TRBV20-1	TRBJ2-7	CSARAPQGNEQYF
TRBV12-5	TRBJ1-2	CASGLVGGAFTF
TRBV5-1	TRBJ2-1	CASSLEDSNEQFF
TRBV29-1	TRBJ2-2	CSGTTKQRGETGELFF
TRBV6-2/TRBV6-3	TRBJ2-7	CASSGTSGLSSYEQYF
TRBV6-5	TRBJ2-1	CASSQQGLGYNEQFF
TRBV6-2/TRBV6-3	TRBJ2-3	CASSYLGSTDTQYF
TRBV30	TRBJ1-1	CAWDRDNLNTEAFF
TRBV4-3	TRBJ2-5	CASSQSGLAGQETQYF
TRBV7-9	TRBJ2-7	CASSGGASANEQYF
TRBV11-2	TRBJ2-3	CASSYSGSSTDTQYF
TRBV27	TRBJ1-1	CASSLGGNEAFF
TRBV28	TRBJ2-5	CATSRDRGQETQYF
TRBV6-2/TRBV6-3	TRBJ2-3	CASSNGASREYF
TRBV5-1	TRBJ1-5	CASSLEGADQPQHF
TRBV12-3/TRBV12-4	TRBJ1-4	CASSFQIKGINEKLFF
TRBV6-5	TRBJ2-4	CASSPTVAKNIQYF
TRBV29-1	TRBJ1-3	CSVVVQDSGNTIYF
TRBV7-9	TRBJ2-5	CASIPPGPGETQYF
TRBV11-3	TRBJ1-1	CASSLDLPDEAFF
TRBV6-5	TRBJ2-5	CASSYGGDAQYF
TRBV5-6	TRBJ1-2	CASSKGRSRDGYTF
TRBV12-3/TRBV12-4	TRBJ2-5	CASSFPGLSRETQYF
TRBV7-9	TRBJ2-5	CASSLGPAGRQETQYF